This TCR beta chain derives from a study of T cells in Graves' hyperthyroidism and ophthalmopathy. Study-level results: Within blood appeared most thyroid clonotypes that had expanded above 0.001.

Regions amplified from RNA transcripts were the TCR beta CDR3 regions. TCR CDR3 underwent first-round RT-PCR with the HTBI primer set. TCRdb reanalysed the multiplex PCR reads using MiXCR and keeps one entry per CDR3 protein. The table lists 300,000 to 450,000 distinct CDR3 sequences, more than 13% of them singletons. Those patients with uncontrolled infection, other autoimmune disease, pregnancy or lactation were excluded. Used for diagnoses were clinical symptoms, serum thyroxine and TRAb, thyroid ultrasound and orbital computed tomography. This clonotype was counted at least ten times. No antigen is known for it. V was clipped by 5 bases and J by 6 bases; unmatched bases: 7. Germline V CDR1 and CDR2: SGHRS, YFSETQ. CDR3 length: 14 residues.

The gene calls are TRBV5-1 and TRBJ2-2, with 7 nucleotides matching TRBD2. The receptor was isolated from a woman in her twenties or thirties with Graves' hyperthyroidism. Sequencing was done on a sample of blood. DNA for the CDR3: TGCGCCAGCAGGGAAGGCGGGAGTGCCGGGGAGCTGTTTTTT. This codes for CASREGGSAGELFF.